The clone carrying this T cell receptor (beta chain) has just a few counts. The sample originates from a study of blood T cell repertoires in COVID-19. Study-wide context: COVID-19 samples, acute and convalescent, were from the United States, Italy and Spain. The cDNA or gDNA used as material had been derived from T cells, B-cell-depleted T cells, or PBMCs.

As handled by the study authors: Researchers report that nucleated cell counts were estimated from reference gene primer amplification. Here immunoSEQ multiplex PCR was the method, and the copy in TCRdb shows in-frame clones only, minus some. V, J and clone size reflect that table, while D and trimming were determined from the DNA. The sample carries under 45,000 clones, over 80% recorded once. The CDR3 loop spans 14 amino acids. J lost 3 bases, V lost 3 bases, and 3 bases had no gene match. CDR1 SGHTA and CDR2 FQGNSA come from the germline V gene. Sequencing used peripheral blood. The TCR sequence derives from a human donor in a cohort sampled during active COVID-19. The chain is built from TRBV7-2 and TRBJ2-7; 9 bases are a match to TRBD2. CDR3 sequence (DNA): TGTGCCAGCAGCTTGGTAGCGGGGGTCTACGAGCAGTACTTC. It is translated as CASSLVAGVYEQYF.